These 14 T cell receptor beta chains originate from one sample sequenced in a study of cytomegalovirus exposure and HLA in healthy donors. Amplification used 60 Vbeta primers and 13 Jbeta primers. Assay: immunoSEQ multiplex PCR; the TCRdb copy retains only in-frame clones and omits some. The sample contains some 150,000 clones, roughly 82% of which appear only once. Sequenced input: PBMCs. These receptors all stem from a man aged 45-60 years in good health and CMV-seropositive.

The CDR3 region is CASSPGFVTQPQHF. CDR3 bases: TGTGCCAGCAGCCCAGGGTTCGTTACTCAGCCCCAGCATTTT. The J gene is TRBJ1-5, the V gene TRBV7-2, with a weak D call TRBD1 (5 bases). Germline CDR1 reads SGHTA; CDR2 reads FQGNSA. The CDR3 spans 14 residues. V was trimmed by 5 bases and J by 6 bases, leaving 14 bases between them.

The chain links TRBV4-2 to TRBJ2-3, with D possibly TRBD1 on 5 matching bases. Germline V lookup: CDR1 LGHNA, CDR2 YNFKEQ. This CDR3 contains 15 residues. Trimming took off 5 bases at V and 6 bases at J, with 18 bases between the two ends. CDR3 sequence reads: CASSAEGEGRDTQYF. For the CDR3, the DNA is TGTGCCAGCAGCGCGGAAGGGGAAGGGCGGGATACGCAGTATTTT.

The CDR3 sequence is CASSLFFGSGRARSYEQYF. Here the CDR3 DNA reads TGTGCCAGCAGTTTATTTTTTGGGAGCGGGAGAGCGAGATCCTACGAGCAGTACTTC. This rearrangement joins TRBV27 to TRBJ2-7; 8 bases align to TRBD2. J lost 1 base, V lost 1 base, and 15 bases had no gene match. The CDR3 sequence is 19 residues long. CDR1 and CDR2 (germline): MNHEY, SMNVEV (reference sequence).

The V call is TRBV5-4, the J call TRBJ2-7; the match to TRBD2 covers 10 bases. V gave up 0 bases and J gave up 6 bases; unmatched junction bases: 6. The CDR3 runs 15 residues. Germline V lookup: CDR1 SGHNT, CDR2 YYREEE (reference sequence). CDR3 nucleotide sequence: TGTGCCAGCAGCTTGGTTGCTAGCGGGAGAGGCGAGCAGTACTTC. This sequence encodes CASSLVASGRGEQYF.

The chain links TRBV4-3 to TRBJ1-2; no firm D call. The V end was cut by 0 bases, the J end by 0 bases, with 11 bases between. The CDR3 is 16 residues long. CDR1 is LGHNA, CDR2 YSLEER, per germline. The DNA for the CDR3 is TGCGCCAGCAGCCAAGATGGGGAGGGAGCTAACTATGGCTACACCTTC. Translated, it gives CASSQDGEGANYGYTF.

This chain uses TRBV7-2 with TRBJ2-5; D is perhaps TRBD2 (5 bases). The better agreement between TRBJ2-7 and the DNA end casts doubt on the J call. The CDR3 extends over 14 amino acids. Germline CDR1 SGHTA, CDR2 FQGNSA. CDR3 sequence (DNA): TGTGCCAGCAGATTCGAACGGGGTTCCTACGAGCAGTACTTC. Protein product: CASRFERGSYEQYF.

V gene TRBV11-3 combines with J gene TRBJ2-1; 7 positions agree with TRBD2. The V gene end was trimmed by 5 bases and the J gene end by 4 bases; junction bases not matched to a gene: 5. Per germline, CDR1 SGHNT and CDR2 YENEEA. This CDR3 has 14 amino acids. The CDR3 sequence: CASSPAGEYNEQFF. CDR3 sequence (DNA): TGTGCCAGCAGCCCCGCGGGGGAGTACAATGAGCAGTTCTTC.

This clone appeared a single time. The rearrangement links TRBV7-9 to TRBJ2-4, with 7 bases matching TRBD2. The trim removed 5 bases at V and 13 bases at J, leaving 5 bases unmatched. The CDR3 is 11 residues long. The V gene's germline CDR1 is SEHNR and CDR2 FQNEAQ (reference sequence). CDR3: CASSPGLEQYF. In DNA form, the CDR3 reads TGTGCCAGCAGCCCAGGACTAGAACAGTACTTC.

This chain joins TRBV25-1 and TRBJ1-1; 9 positions agree with TRBD1. With V trimmed by 3 bases and J by 2 bases, 7 bases remained unmatched. Germline V gene lookup returns CDR1 MGHDK and CDR2 SYGVNS. CDR3 length: 16 residues. CDR3 sequence reads: CASSDPNRGPNTEAFF. The CDR3 DNA sequence: TGTGCCAGCAGTGACCCCAACAGGGGGCCTAACACTGAAGCTTTCTTT.

This clone came up a few times. The J gene is TRBJ2-7, the V gene TRBV6-6, with 10 bases aligning to TRBD1. The trim removed 5 bases at V and 3 bases at J, leaving 10 bases unmatched. This CDR3 has 16 residues. Germline-derived CDR1 and CDR2 are MNHNY and SVGAGI (reference sequence). The CDR3 DNA reads TGTGCCAGCAGTCCAAAGGGACAGGGGAAAATCTACGAGCAGTACTTC. It yields the protein CASSPKGQGKIYEQYF.

The chain employs TRBV5-1 and TRBJ2-6; weak D call: TRBD1 (5 bases). CDR1 SGHRS and CDR2 YFSETQ come from the germline V gene. The CDR3 sequence is 20 residues long. Trimming took off 0 bases at V and 0 bases at J, with 19 bases between the two ends. For the CDR3, the DNA is TGCGCCAGCAGCTTGGATGGACACCAGACTCCCGGCTCTGGGGCCAACGTCCTGACTTTC. Translated: CASSLDGHQTPGSGANVLTF. Filled out from reference TRBV5-1 and TRBJ2-6, the complete variable domain reads KAGVTQTPRYLIKTRGQQVTLSCSPISGHRSVSWYQQTPGQGLQFLFEYFSETQRNKGNFPGRFSGRQFSNSRSEMNVSTLELGDSALYLCASSLDGHQTPGSGANVLTFGAGSRLTVL.

About this clone: Other DNA sequences in the same sample also yield this CDR3. The rearrangement joins TRBV9 to TRBJ2-7; D is possibly TRBD2 (6 bases). The CDR3 covers 14 residues. Trimming shortened V by 4 bases and J by 3 bases, and 14 bases separated the two germline ends. Germline V gives CDR1 SGDLS, CDR2 YYNGEE. The CDR3 spells CASSFGQGGYEQYF. The CDR3 DNA reads as TGTGCCAGCAGCTTCGGGCAGGGAGGCTACGAGCAGTACTTC.

The chain recombines TRBV5-6 with TRBJ2-7; D unclear. The germline gives CDR1 SGHDT, CDR2 YYEEEE. The CDR3 extends over 15 amino acids. Trimming shortened V by 0 bases and J by 4 bases, and 14 bases separated the two germline ends. This CDR3 is CASSLGVTPGYEQYF. In DNA, the CDR3 is TGTGCCAGCAGCTTGGGGGTGACCCCCGGGTACGAGCAGTACTTC.

This chain connects TRBV11-1 to TRBJ1-1; TRBD1 matches 7 bases. V was clipped by 4 bases and J by 1 base; unmatched bases: 3. Germline CDR1 is SGHAT and CDR2 is FQDESV (reference sequence). The CDR3 extends over 14 amino acids. This chain's CDR3 is CASSSRTGNTEAFF. In DNA, the CDR3 is TGTGCCAGCAGCTCGAGGACAGGGAACACTGAAGCTTTCTTT.